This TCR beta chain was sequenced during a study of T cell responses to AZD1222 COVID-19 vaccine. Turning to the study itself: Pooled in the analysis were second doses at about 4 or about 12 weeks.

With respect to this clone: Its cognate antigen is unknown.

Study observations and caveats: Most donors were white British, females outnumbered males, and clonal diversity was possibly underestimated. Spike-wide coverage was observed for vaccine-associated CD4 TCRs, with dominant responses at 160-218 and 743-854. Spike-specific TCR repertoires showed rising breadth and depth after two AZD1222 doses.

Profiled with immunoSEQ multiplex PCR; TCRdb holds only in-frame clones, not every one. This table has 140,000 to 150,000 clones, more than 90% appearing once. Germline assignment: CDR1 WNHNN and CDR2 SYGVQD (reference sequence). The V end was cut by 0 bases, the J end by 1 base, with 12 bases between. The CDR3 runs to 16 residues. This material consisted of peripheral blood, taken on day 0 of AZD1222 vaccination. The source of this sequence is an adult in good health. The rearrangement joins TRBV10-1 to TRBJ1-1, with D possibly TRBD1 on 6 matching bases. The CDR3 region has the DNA TGCGCCAGCAGTGAGTCGCGGGGGCCGGGGAACACTGAAGCTTTCTTT. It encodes CASSESRGPGNTEAFF.